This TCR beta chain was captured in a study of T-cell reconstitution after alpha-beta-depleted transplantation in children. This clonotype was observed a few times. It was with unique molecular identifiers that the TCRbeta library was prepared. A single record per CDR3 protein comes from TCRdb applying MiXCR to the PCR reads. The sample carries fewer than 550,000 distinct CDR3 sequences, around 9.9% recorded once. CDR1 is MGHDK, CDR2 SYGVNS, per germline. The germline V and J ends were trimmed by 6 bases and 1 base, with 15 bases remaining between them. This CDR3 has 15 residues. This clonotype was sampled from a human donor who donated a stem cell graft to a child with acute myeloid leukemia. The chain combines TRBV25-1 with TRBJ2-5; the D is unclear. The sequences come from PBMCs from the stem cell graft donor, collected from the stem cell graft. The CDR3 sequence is CASRGTVTSQETQYF. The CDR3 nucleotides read TGTGCCAGCAGGGGCACGGTAACTTCCCAAGAGACCCAGTACTTC.